A single sample is the source of the 18 T cell receptor beta chains below, sequenced in a study of OX40 agonist ivuxolimab in advanced cancers. Produced via immunoSEQ multiplex PCR; TCRdb's table is partial and in-frame only. The sample records about 85,000 clones, roughly 84% being singletons. The sample was CD4+ or CD8+ T cells sorted from blood, taken in a trial of the OX40 agonist ivuxolimab. Source of these receptors: an adult with an advanced solid tumor such as melanoma, head and neck, liver or kidney cancer.

The chain joins TRBV30 to TRBJ2-1, with 11 bases that match TRBD2. The CDR3 is 14 residues long. Trimming cost V 5 bases and J 5 bases; bases outside gene matches: 5. CDR1 and CDR2 from the germline V gene are GTSNPN and SVGIG (reference sequence). CDR3 in DNA: TGTGCCTGGGGGATAGCGGGAGGGGACAATGAGCAGTTCTTC. It yields the protein CAWGIAGGDNEQFF.

The CDR3 spells CASSSNSFRGGDTEAFF. The CDR3 DNA is TGTGCCAGCAGTTCCAATTCTTTCCGGGGCGGGGATACTGAAGCTTTCTTT. The chain has TRBV28 and TRBJ1-1; D might be TRBD1 (5 bases). Germline V gene data show CDR1 as MDHEN and CDR2 as SYDVKM. V was clipped by 4 bases and J by 5 bases, with 23 bases between them. The CDR3 is 17 amino acids. Using reference TRBV28 and TRBJ1-1 for the parts outside the CDR3, the full variable domain is DVKVTQSSRYLVKRTGEKVFLECVQDMDHENMFWYRQDPGLGLRLIYFSYDVKMKEKGDIPEGYSVSREKKERFSLILESASTNQTSMYLCASSSNSFRGGDTEAFFGQGTRLTVV.

The V gene is TRBV5-5, the J gene TRBJ2-2; 7 nucleotides agree with TRBD1. The J segment lost 7 bases and the V segment lost 0 bases, leaving 3 bases of the junction unmatched. Germline V gene sequence: CDR1 SGHKS, CDR2 YYEKEE (reference sequence). This CDR3 is 14 amino acids long. The CDR3 region is CASSLDRGIGELFF. CDR3 sequence (DNA): TGTGCCAGCAGCTTGGACAGGGGAATCGGGGAGCTGTTTTTT.

This sequence joins TRBV4-1 and TRBJ1-3; TRBD1 agrees at 8 bases. Losses at the gene ends were 10 bases for V and 0 bases for J; bases not matched to a gene: 14. In germline, CDR1 is MGHRA, CDR2 YSYEKL. The length of the CDR3 is 17 residues. The CDR3 nucleotides are TGCGCCACAGGGGGGGCAGGGGGCGAACGCTCTGGAAACACCATATATTTT. This sequence encodes CATGGAGGERSGNTIYF.

Written as DNA, the CDR3 is TGTGCCAGTAGTATAAACAGATATGGCTACACCTTC. It is translated as CASSINRYGYTF. The rearrangement links TRBV19 to TRBJ1-2; D remains unclear. The CDR3 is 12 amino acids. V lost 2 bases and J 5 bases, leaving 6 bases between the germline ends. CDR1 LNHDA and CDR2 SQIVND come from the germline V gene (reference sequence).

V is TRBV28 and J is TRBJ2-5; maybe TRBD1 (5 bases). Trimming left V 5 bases short and J 5 bases short, with 9 bases between. Per germline, CDR1 MDHEN and CDR2 SYDVKM. This CDR3 region has 12 residues. The CDR3 loop reads CASSPRVETQYF. The CDR3 DNA is TGTGCCAGCAGTCCCAGGGTCGAGACCCAGTACTTC.

The J gene is TRBJ2-3, the V gene TRBV10-2, with TRBD2 matching 12 bases. The J segment lost 5 bases and the V segment lost 5 bases, leaving 5 bases of the junction unmatched. Per the germline V gene, CDR1 is WSHSY and CDR2 is SAAADI. This CDR3 is built from 15 residues. CDR3 sequence: CASSLAGGPGDTQYF. The CDR3 DNA sequence: TGCGCCAGCAGTCTAGCGGGGGGGCCGGGAGATACGCAGTATTTT.

This chain links TRBV5-8 with TRBJ1-3; D not certain. The CDR3 is 15 amino acids. Between the trimmed V and J ends, which lost 4 bases and 0 bases, there was a span of 11 bases. CDR1 is SGHTS and CDR2 is YDEGEE in the germline V gene. The chain's CDR3 is CASSPTPRSGNTIYF. The CDR3, as DNA: TGTGCCAGCAGCCCGACCCCCCGCTCTGGAAACACCATATATTTT.

The chain couples TRBV10-3 to TRBJ1-4; 10 bases line up with TRBD1. The J segment lost 7 bases and the V segment lost 10 bases, leaving 9 bases of the junction unmatched. The CDR3 totals 14 residues. Germline V gives CDR1 ENHRY, CDR2 SYGVKD. Written as DNA, the CDR3 is TGTGCCACCCAACCGGGACAGGGGTCTGAAAAACTGTTTTTT. Encoded protein: CATQPGQGSEKLFF.

The chain carries TRBV7-2 and TRBJ1-6, with D perhaps matching TRBD1 (5 bases). Germline V lookup: CDR1 SGHTA, CDR2 FQGNSA. V was shortened by 1 base and J by 8 bases, with 9 bases between the two germline ends. The CDR3 length is 14 residues. CDR3 sequence: CASSLGREHSPLHF. DNA of the CDR3: TGTGCCAGCAGCTTAGGCAGGGAGCATTCACCCCTCCACTTT.

About this clone: Additional DNA sequences in this sample encode the identical CDR3. The rearrangement links TRBV18 to TRBJ2-5; D might be TRBD1 (5 bases). V gave up 6 bases and J gave up 2 bases, with 10 bases separating them. CDR3 length: 13 residues. The germline V gene encodes CDR1 KGHSH and CDR2 LQKENI. The CDR3 reads CASSPTVQETQYF. Here the CDR3 DNA reads TGTGCCAGCTCGCCGACAGTACAAGAGACCCAGTACTTC.

V usage is TRBV20-1 and J usage is TRBJ2-3; D is unclear. The V end lost 5 bases, the J end lost 2 bases, and 5 bases lay between the germline ends. This CDR3 contains 11 residues. Germline V gene sequence: CDR1 DFQATT, CDR2 SNEGSKA (reference sequence). The CDR3 DNA is TGCAGTGCTCCTTTCACAGATACGCAGTATTTT. It codes for CSAPFTDTQYF.

V gene TRBV28 combines with J gene TRBJ1-4, with TRBD1 identical over 9 bases. V was pared by 6 bases and J by 4 bases, with 6 bases of the junction left unmatched. This CDR3 has 15 residues. Germline CDR1 reads MDHEN; CDR2 reads SYDVKM. The chain's CDR3 is CASSLTGGFNEKLFF. For the CDR3, the DNA is TGTGCCAGCAGCCTCACAGGGGGCTTTAATGAAAAACTGTTTTTT. The whole variable domain, filled in from reference TRBV28 and TRBJ1-4, reads DVKVTQSSRYLVKRTGEKVFLECVQDMDHENMFWYRQDPGLGLRLIYFSYDVKMKEKGDIPEGYSVSREKKERFSLILESASTNQTSMYLCASSLTGGFNEKLFFGSGTQLSVL.

The chain uses TRBV13 and TRBJ2-5; D is perhaps TRBD2 (6 bases). The germline V and J ends were trimmed by 0 bases and 4 bases, with 9 bases remaining between them. CDR1 is PRHDT, CDR2 FYEKMQ, per germline (reference sequence). There are 14 residues in the CDR3. This CDR3 reads CASSLGPGGETQYF. CDR3 DNA: TGTGCCAGCAGCTTAGGCCCCGGGGGAGAGACCCAGTACTTC. The full variable domain, with the rest looked up from reference TRBV13 and TRBJ2-5, is AAGVIQSPRHLIKEKRETATLKCYPIPRHDTVYWYQQGPGQDPQFLISFYEKMQSDKGSIPDRFSAQQFSDYHSELNMSSLELGDSALYFCASSLGPGGETQYFGPGTRLLVL.

V is TRBV19 and J is TRBJ2-1, with TRBD1 identical over 8 bases. In germline, CDR1 is LNHDA, CDR2 SQIVND (reference sequence). The CDR3 spans 16 residues. Trimming removed 5 bases from V and 2 bases from J; junction bases left unmatched: 8. The CDR3 sequence is CASSPRQGLPYNEQFF. CDR3 nucleotides: TGTGCCAGTAGTCCACGACAGGGGTTACCCTACAATGAGCAGTTCTTC.

The CDR3 is CASRSGTLNTGELFF. The CDR3 DNA reads TGCGCCAGCAGGTCCGGGACGCTGAACACCGGGGAGCTGTTTTTT. This chain uses TRBV10-2 with TRBJ2-2; TRBD1 or TRBD2 may be the D gene (5 bases each). Per germline, CDR1 WSHSY and CDR2 SAAADI. V lost 6 bases, J lost 1 base, and 12 bases lay in between. CDR3 size: 15 residues.

V is TRBV18 and J is TRBJ1-2; D gene uncertain. The V and J ends lost 6 bases and 8 bases respectively, with 34 bases between them. Germline V CDR1 and CDR2: KGHSH, LQKENI. The CDR3 runs 19 residues. CDR3 bases: TGTGCCAGCTCCCCTAATCGGCCGAAAGCGACTAACCCTAGACGGGGCTACACCTTC. It encodes CASSPNRPKATNPRRGYTF.

This sequence joins TRBV27 and TRBJ2-7, with a possible D match to TRBD1 (5 bases). CDR3 length: 13 amino acids. Per the germline V gene, CDR1 is MNHEY and CDR2 is SMNVEV (reference sequence). The ends were cut back, 5 bases at V and 4 bases at J, with 12 bases in the middle. The CDR3 is CASSRTGTYEQYV. The CDR3, as DNA: TGTGCCAGCAGTCGCACAGGAACGTACGAGCAGTACGTC.